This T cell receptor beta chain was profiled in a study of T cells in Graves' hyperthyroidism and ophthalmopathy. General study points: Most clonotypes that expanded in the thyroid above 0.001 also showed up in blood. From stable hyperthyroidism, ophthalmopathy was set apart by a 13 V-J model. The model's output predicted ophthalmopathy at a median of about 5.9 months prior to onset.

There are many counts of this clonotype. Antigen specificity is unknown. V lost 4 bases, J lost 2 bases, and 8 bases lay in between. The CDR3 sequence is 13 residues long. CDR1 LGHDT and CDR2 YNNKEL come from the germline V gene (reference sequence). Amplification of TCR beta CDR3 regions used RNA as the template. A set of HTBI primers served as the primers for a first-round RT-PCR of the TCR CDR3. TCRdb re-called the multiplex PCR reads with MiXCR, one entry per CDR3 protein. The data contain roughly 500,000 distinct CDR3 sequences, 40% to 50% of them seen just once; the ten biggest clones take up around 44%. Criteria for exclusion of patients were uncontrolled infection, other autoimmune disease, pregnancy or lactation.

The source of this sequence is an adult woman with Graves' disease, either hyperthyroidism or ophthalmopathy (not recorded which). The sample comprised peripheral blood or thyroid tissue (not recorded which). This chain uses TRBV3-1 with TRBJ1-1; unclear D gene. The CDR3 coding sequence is TGTGCCAGCAGCCTAACAGAAAACACTGAAGCTTTCTTT. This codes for CASSLTENTEAFF.